A selection of T cell receptor beta chains follows, all from one sample in a study of cytomegalovirus exposure and HLA in healthy donors. Measured with immunoSEQ multiplex PCR; TCRdb has only the in-frame clones, and not every one. The sample holds about 160,000 clones, 79% seen once. The material sequenced was PBMCs. The receptors were sampled from a human donor in good health. CDR3s leave out the opening cysteine and the closing phenylalanine or tryptophan. A row's size may be missing; if present it is once, few, many or a size class.

v_gene: TRBV4-1
abundance: .
j_gene: TRBJ2-3
CDR3aa: ASSQDRLAGATDTQY

v_gene: TRBV6-5
abundance: .
j_gene: TRBJ2-1
CDR3aa: ASSYSPTTFNEQF

v_gene: TRBV10-1
abundance: .
j_gene: TRBJ1-4
CDR3aa: ASSEDRAGEKLF

v_gene: TRBV28
abundance: .
j_gene: TRBJ2-5
CDR3aa: ASSFRFKETQY

v_gene: TRBV13
abundance: few
j_gene: TRBJ1-1
CDR3aa: ASSLGSGDTEAF

v_gene: TRBV9
abundance: .
j_gene: TRBJ2-7
CDR3aa: ASSVDLPDEQY

v_gene: TRBV7-9
abundance: .
j_gene: TRBJ2-7
CDR3aa: ASSLFDRPYEQY

v_gene: TRBV14
abundance: .
j_gene: TRBJ1-1
CDR3aa: ASSHGTEAF

v_gene: TRBV28
abundance: .
j_gene: TRBJ1-3
CDR3aa: ASSSAGESGNTIY

v_gene: TRBV6-1
abundance: .
j_gene: TRBJ1-1
CDR3aa: ASSGRSTRGHTEAF

v_gene: TRBV9
abundance: .
j_gene: TRBJ2-7
CDR3aa: ASSPRGQIYEQY

v_gene: TRBV6-5
abundance: .
j_gene: TRBJ2-2
CDR3aa: ASRATGTGELF

v_gene: TRBV6-6
abundance: once
j_gene: TRBJ1-1
CDR3aa: AIGTVGTEAF

v_gene: TRBV30
abundance: .
j_gene: TRBJ1-2
CDR3aa: AWDRPGQGLSYGYT

v_gene: TRBV10-1
abundance: .
j_gene: TRBJ1-4
CDR3aa: ASSESQGEKLF

v_gene: TRBV11-3
abundance: .
j_gene: TRBJ2-1
CDR3aa: ASSPSGTSGLDQF

v_gene: TRBV9
abundance: .
j_gene: TRBJ2-5
CDR3aa: ASSHDKGLSGETQY

v_gene: TRBV4-1
abundance: .
j_gene: TRBJ2-7
CDR3aa: ASALGVGGEQY

v_gene: TRBV5-6
abundance: .
j_gene: TRBJ2-7
CDR3aa: ASSQQGLAGPYEQY

v_gene: TRBV2
abundance: .
j_gene: TRBJ2-3
CDR3aa: ASSGARGLTDTQY

v_gene: TRBV2
abundance: once
j_gene: TRBJ2-2
CDR3aa: ASSATGGDAGELF

v_gene: TRBV6-5
abundance: .
j_gene: TRBJ2-1
CDR3aa: ASSSGHPSYNEQF

v_gene: TRBV9
abundance: few
j_gene: TRBJ1-2
CDR3aa: ASSVGTGSYT

v_gene: TRBV7-9
abundance: .
j_gene: TRBJ2-7
CDR3aa: ASSLAAGPGEQY

v_gene: TRBV7-9
abundance: .
j_gene: TRBJ2-7
CDR3aa: ASSKDRVDYEQY

v_gene: TRBV19
abundance: .
j_gene: TRBJ2-7
CDR3aa: ARACPGTTDNYEQY

v_gene: TRBV7-9
abundance: .
j_gene: TRBJ2-6
CDR3aa: ASSPGQGRSGANVLT

v_gene: TRBV7-2
abundance: .
j_gene: TRBJ2-3
CDR3aa: ASSLAAGASPDTQY

v_gene: TRBV5-1
abundance: .
j_gene: TRBJ2-5
CDR3aa: ASRTSGQETQY